This T cell receptor (beta chain) was captured in a study of T cells in Graves' hyperthyroidism and ophthalmopathy. Study-level results: Among clonotypes expanded in thyroid above 0.001, most were also found in blood.

Researchers amplified the TCR beta CDR3 regions from RNA transcripts. The TCR CDR3 was amplified in a first-round RT-PCR using the HTBI primer set. One entry per CDR3 protein results from TCRdb running MiXCR on the multiplex PCR reads. The sample has some 760,000 distinct CDR3 sequences, approximately 15% seen once. The table lists this clonotype with a few counts. The antigen is not known. Graves' hyperthyroidism is called stable when ophthalmopathy does not progress within 18 months. Clinical symptoms, serum thyroxine and TRAb, thyroid ultrasound and orbital computed tomography were used for the diagnoses. V was shortened by 6 bases and J by 6 bases, with 13 bases between the two germline ends. Germline-derived CDR1 and CDR2 are LGHNA and YSLEER. The CDR3 covers 13 residues.

The source is a young woman with Graves' hyperthyroidism. The chain recombines TRBV4-3 with TRBJ2-3; D might be TRBD1 (6 bases). Sequencing was done on a sample of blood. CDR3: CASSYRVEDTQYF. CDR3 sequence (DNA): TGCGCCAGCAGTTACAGGGTAGAGGATACGCAGTATTTT.